These 29 T cell receptor beta chains share one sample of origin, sequenced in a study of control samples from healthy donors and cancer patients. Using immunoSEQ multiplex PCR, the repertoire was profiled, and TCRdb retains in-frame clones only, with some absent. The table records some 87,000 clones, roughly 82% of them present only once. Source material: PBMCs. These receptors were obtained from a man aged 55 to 70 with head and neck cancer.

This chain links TRBV18 with TRBJ1-5; 9 bases align to TRBD1. CDR3 length: 16 amino acids. Germline values: CDR1 KGHSH, CDR2 LQKENI. The ends lost 3 bases at V and 1 base at J; junction bases unmatched: 4. The CDR3 sequence is CASSPGGTGSNQPQHF. The DNA for the CDR3 is TGTGCCAGCTCACCGGGGGGGACAGGGAGCAATCAGCCCCAGCATTTT.

This chain uses TRBV19 with TRBJ1-1; D possibly corresponds to TRBD1 (6 bases). Per the germline V gene, CDR1 is LNHDA and CDR2 is SQIVND (reference sequence). Trimming took off 9 bases at V and 2 bases at J, with 10 bases between the two ends. The CDR3 spans 12 residues. The CDR3: CASSQGNTEAFF. DNA of the CDR3: TGTGCCAGCTCACAGGGAAACACTGAAGCTTTCTTT.

V and J are TRBV15 and TRBJ1-4; D remains unclear. The ends were cut back, 1 base at V and 2 bases at J, with 8 bases in the middle. The CDR3 contains 15 residues. CDR1 LNHNV and CDR2 YYDKDF come from the germline V gene (reference sequence). The CDR3 nucleotides read TGTGCCACCAGCAGAGGATCGGTTACTAATGAAAAACTGTTTTTT. Its protein is CATSRGSVTNEKLFF.

The rearrangement links TRBV11-2 to TRBJ1-3; no clear D gene. The CDR3 totals 15 residues. Germline lookup yields CDR1 SGHAT and CDR2 FQNNGV. V shed 1 base and J shed 9 bases, with 16 bases lying between them. The CDR3, as DNA: TGTGCCAGCAGCTTAGTAGGGCCCGGTGGGAGCACCATATATTTT. Its translation: CASSLVGPGGSTIYF.

This sequence joins TRBV5-8 and TRBJ2-1, with 9 positions matching TRBD2. V shed 4 bases, J shed 5 bases, and the junction held 13 bases outside the gene matches. The length of the CDR3 is 17 residues. Germline CDR1 SGHTS, CDR2 YDEGEE. The CDR3 DNA sequence: TGTGCCAGCAGCCGCCCGAGTGGCGGGAGGGCCGACAATGAGCAGTTCTTC. It specifies CASSRPSGGRADNEQFF.

The chain couples TRBV9 to TRBJ2-2, with 9 nucleotides matching TRBD2. The CDR3 is 17 residues long. Per germline, CDR1 SGDLS and CDR2 YYNGEE. Unmatched junction bases numbered 6, after V lost 0 bases and J lost 3 bases. The CDR3 region has the DNA TGTGCCAGCAGCGTAGGCAGGACTAGCGACTACACCGGGGAGCTGTTTTTT. This codes for CASSVGRTSDYTGELFF.

The rearrangement uses TRBV12-5 and TRBJ2-6; D is possibly TRBD2 (6 bases). Germline CDR1 reads LGHNT; CDR2 reads FRNRAP. The CDR3 consists of 13 residues. Trimming left V 11 bases short and J 2 bases short, with 10 bases between. In nucleotides, the CDR3 is TGTGCTGGAGGGGTCACTGGGGCCAACGTCCTGACTTTC. Its protein is CAGGVTGANVLTF.

The CDR3 sequence: CASRPGLAGAVQFF. The CDR3 bases are TGTGCCAGCAGGCCGGGACTAGCGGGAGCAGTGCAGTTCTTC. V gene TRBV6-5 combines with J gene TRBJ2-1; 14 bases match TRBD2. Germline CDR1 MNHEY, CDR2 SVGAGI. The CDR3 is made up of 14 amino acids. The V gene end was trimmed by 6 bases and the J gene end by 12 bases; junction bases not matched to a gene: 7.

This chain connects TRBV28 to TRBJ2-6, with D uncertain. Trimming took off 5 bases at V and 0 bases at J, with 14 bases between the two ends. The length of the CDR3 is 17 residues. From germline, CDR1 is MDHEN and CDR2 SYDVKM. The CDR3 DNA reads TGTGCCAGCAGTGTCGTCGGGTTGAGCTCTGGGGCCAACGTCCTGACTTTC. Its translation: CASSVVGLSSGANVLTF.

J is TRBJ2-2 and V is TRBV27, with TRBD2 identical over 7 bases. V dropped 8 bases and J dropped 4; count of bases not matched to a gene: 7. CDR3 length: 14 residues. CDR1 and CDR2 (germline): MNHEY, SMNVEV (reference sequence). CDR3 amino acids: CASGSPGGTGELFF. The CDR3 bases are TGTGCCAGCGGATCCCCGGGGGGCACCGGGGAGCTGTTTTTT.

V gene TRBV15 combines with J gene TRBJ2-1; 11 positions agree with TRBD1. Germline V gene data show CDR1 as LNHNV and CDR2 as YYDKDF (reference sequence). This CDR3 has 16 residues. J was trimmed by 3 bases and V by 5 bases; bases with no gene match: 6. The DNA for the CDR3 is TGTGCCACCAGCCCCCCCGGGACAGGGGGCTACAATGAGCAGTTCTTC. Protein product: CATSPPGTGGYNEQFF.

V is TRBV7-6 and J is TRBJ2-3; D remains unclear. The CDR3 is made up of 17 amino acids. V was trimmed by 1 base and J by 1 base, leaving 15 bases between them. Germline loops: CDR1 SGHVS, CDR2 FNYEAQ. For the CDR3, the DNA is TGTGCCAGCAGCTTAGGCCCCCCCGAAGCGCGCACAGATACGCAGTATTTT. Translated: CASSLGPPEARTDTQYF.

V and J are TRBV7-2 and TRBJ2-1; a weak D match, TRBD2 (5 bases). This CDR3 spans 14 amino acids. Trimming pared 0 bases from V and 9 bases from J, leaving 12 bases between. Per the germline V gene, CDR1 is SGHTA and CDR2 is FQGNSA. CDR3 in DNA: TGTGCCAGCAGCTTAGCGTGGGTCAGCGGTGAGCAGTTCTTC. Encoded protein: CASSLAWVSGEQFF.

The chain is built from TRBV3-1 (or the pseudogene TRBV3-2) and TRBJ1-3; D uncertain. This CDR3 has 12 amino acids. CDR1 is LGHDT and CDR2 is YNNKEL in the germline V gene (reference sequence). With 4 bases removed from V and 7 bases from J, the gap between germline ends came to 8 bases. The CDR3 loop reads CASSPGVNTIYF. The CDR3 coding sequence is TGTGCCAGCAGCCCCGGGGTGAACACCATATATTTT.

This clone was recorded only once. V gene TRBV9 combines with J gene TRBJ2-1; D perhaps matches TRBD2 (6 bases). V shed 4 bases and J shed 8 bases, with 22 bases lying between them. CDR1 is SGDLS, CDR2 YYNGEE, per germline. The CDR3 is 16 amino acids. The CDR3 bases are TGTGCCAGCAGCCGCGACCCCTGGGGGGTAGAGGATGAGCAGTTCTTC. Translating it yields CASSRDPWGVEDEQFF.

Concerning this clone: Other DNA sequences in the same sample also yield this CDR3. The chain recombines TRBV25-1 with TRBJ2-5; possibly TRBD2 for D (6 bases). This CDR3 contains 13 residues. Germline loops: CDR1 MGHDK, CDR2 SYGVNS. V was trimmed by 3 bases and J by 4 bases, leaving 9 bases between them. The CDR3 here is CASSDGGRETQYF. The CDR3 nucleotides read TGTGCCAGCAGTGATGGAGGGCGAGAGACCCAGTACTTC.

Remarks on this clone: This likely comes from a read error, as the CDR3 has no conserved phenylalanine or tryptophan at its end. Because the CDR3's place on the DNA is in doubt, the DNA is left out and the CDR3 is given as listed by TCRdb. The chain carries TRBV10-1 and TRBJ1-3. Germline CDR1 is WNHNN and CDR2 is SYGVQD (reference sequence). The CDR3 adds up to 11 amino acids, both ends counted. Here the CDR3 reads CASSDDKRWTV.

The chain has TRBV7-2 and TRBJ2-1; D call uncertain. V was trimmed by 4 bases and J by 6 bases, leaving 10 bases between them. The germline V gene has CDR1 SGHTA and CDR2 FQGNSA. This CDR3 contains 13 residues. CDR3 bases: TGTGCCAGCAGCTCGAGGCCCCCCAATGAGCAGTTCTTC. Translating gives CASSSRPPNEQFF.

The V and J genes are TRBV19 and TRBJ2-1, with D perhaps matching TRBD1 or TRBD2 (5 bases each). CDR1 is LNHDA, CDR2 SQIVND, per germline (reference sequence). Trimming left V 6 bases short and J 6 bases short, with 18 bases between. The CDR3 totals 15 residues. CDR3 bases: TGTGCCAGTAGGGAAGACGGGACGAAACTCAATGAGCAGTTCTTC. Its translation: CASREDGTKLNEQFF.

V and J are TRBV5-1 and TRBJ2-3, with a weak D call TRBD1 (6 bases). Trimming shortened V by 0 bases and J by 3 bases, and 14 bases separated the two germline ends. The CDR3 runs 16 residues. CDR1 and CDR2 (germline): SGHRS, YFSETQ. Written as DNA, the CDR3 is TGCGCCAGCAGCTTGGGCCAGGGGTGGGGTACAGATACGCAGTATTTT. Translation: CASSLGQGWGTDTQYF. Complete variable domain (other parts from reference TRBV5-1 and TRBJ2-3): KAGVTQTPRYLIKTRGQQVTLSCSPISGHRSVSWYQQTPGQGLQFLFEYFSETQRNKGNFPGRFSGRQFSNSRSEMNVSTLELGDSALYLCASSLGQGWGTDTQYFGPGTRLTVL.

This clone is a singleton in its sample. The chain carries TRBV19 and TRBJ1-2; D call uncertain. The germline V gene has CDR1 LNHDA and CDR2 SQIVND (reference sequence). Trimming shortened V by 7 bases and J by 0 bases, and 6 bases separated the two germline ends. This CDR3 has 12 amino acids. The CDR3 region is CASKFSNYGYTF. The CDR3 DNA sequence: TGTGCCAGTAAATTTTCTAACTATGGCTACACCTTC.

The gene calls are TRBV7-9 and TRBJ1-1; the D gene is possibly TRBD1 (5 bases). The V and J ends lost 5 bases and 1 base respectively, with 14 bases between them. The germline CDR1 and CDR2 sequences are SEHNR and FQNEAQ (reference sequence). The CDR3 runs 15 residues. The CDR3: CASSPFQGGNTEAFF. The CDR3 DNA reads as TGTGCCAGCAGCCCATTCCAGGGTGGGAACACTGAAGCTTTCTTT.

The V gene is TRBV28, the J gene TRBJ2-7, with 9 positions matching TRBD2. Per the germline V gene, CDR1 is MDHEN and CDR2 is SYDVKM. This CDR3 has 15 residues. The V segment lost 6 bases and the J segment 5 bases; nucleotides outside the gene matches: 11. CDR3 nucleotide sequence: TGTGCCAGCAGCACCGGGGCGGGAGGGCCTCACGAGCAGTACTTC. Its translation is CASSTGAGGPHEQYF. Complete variable domain (other parts from reference TRBV28 and TRBJ2-7): DVKVTQSSRYLVKRTGEKVFLECVQDMDHENMFWYRQDPGLGLRLIYFSYDVKMKEKGDIPEGYSVSREKKERFSLILESASTNQTSMYLCASSTGAGGPHEQYFGPGTRLTVT.

This sequence joins TRBV18 and TRBJ2-7; 8 bases align to TRBD1. The CDR3 is made up of 16 amino acids. The V gene's germline CDR1 is KGHSH and CDR2 LQKENI. Trimming cost V 4 bases and J 6 bases; bases outside gene matches: 14. CDR3 sequence (DNA): TGTGCCAGCTCACTAACACCAATGGACAGGGTCGGCGAGCAGTACTTC. Its translation is CASSLTPMDRVGEQYF. Full variable domain (missing parts from reference TRBV18 and TRBJ2-7): NAGVMQNPRHLVRRRGQEARLRCSPMKGHSHVYWYRQLPEEGLKFMVYLQKENIIDESGMPKERFSAEFPKEGPSILRIQQVVRGDSAAYFCASSLTPMDRVGEQYFGPGTRLTVT.

The rearrangement links TRBV6-6 to TRBJ1-2; 7 bases align to TRBD1. Germline CDR1 reads MNHNY; CDR2 reads SVGAGI (reference sequence). The CDR3 loop spans 13 amino acids. With 5 bases clipped from V and 4 bases from J, the junction kept 4 bases outside the gene matches. The CDR3 region has the DNA TGTGCCAGCAGTCGGACAGGCGTCTATGGCTACACCTTC. Residues: CASSRTGVYGYTF.

This sequence joins TRBV18 and TRBJ1-1, with D unclear. Germline CDR1 reads KGHSH; CDR2 reads LQKENI. Between the trimmed V and J ends, which lost 2 bases and 4 bases, there was a span of 8 bases. The CDR3 is 13 amino acids. The CDR3, as DNA: TGTGCCAGCTCACCAGAGATCCGCACTGAAGCTTTCTTT. It specifies CASSPEIRTEAFF. Using reference TRBV18 and TRBJ1-1 for the parts outside the CDR3, the full variable domain is NAGVMQNPRHLVRRRGQEARLRCSPMKGHSHVYWYRQLPEEGLKFMVYLQKENIIDESGMPKERFSAEFPKEGPSILRIQQVVRGDSAAYFCASSPEIRTEAFFGQGTRLTVV.

The chain combines TRBV19 with TRBJ2-1, with 7 bases matching TRBD1. Germline V gene lookup returns CDR1 LNHDA and CDR2 SQIVND (reference sequence). The CDR3 is made up of 15 amino acids. The ends lost 5 bases at V and 4 bases at J; junction bases unmatched: 8. CDR3 in DNA: TGTGCCAGTAGTCCTTTCCGGGACAGATACAATGAGCAGTTCTTC. It codes for CASSPFRDRYNEQFF.

The chain links TRBV5-1 to TRBJ1-4; TRBD1 matches at 9 bases. There are 15 residues in the CDR3. Germline loops: CDR1 SGHRS, CDR2 YFSETQ. V gave up 3 bases and J gave up 5 bases; unmatched junction bases: 5. The CDR3 is CASSSGQGRNEKLFF. CDR3 nucleotides: TGCGCCAGCAGCTCGGGACAGGGCCGAAATGAAAAACTGTTTTTT.

The chain couples TRBV28 to TRBJ1-4; 9 bases match TRBD1. Germline V CDR1 and CDR2: MDHEN, SYDVKM. CDR3 size: 15 residues. V lost 4 bases, J lost 6 bases, and 6 bases stayed unmatched. CDR3 sequence (DNA): TGTGCCAGCAGTTCCCCGACAGGGGGTGATGAAAAACTGTTTTTT. It yields the protein CASSSPTGGDEKLFF.